The 10 T cell receptor beta chains in this list originate from one sample, sequenced in a study of T-cell memory formation after mild COVID-19. TCRdb re-derived calls from the 5' RACE reads in MiXCR, one entry per CDR3 protein. This sample has under 110,000 distinct CDR3 sequences; about 15% occur once, and the top ten carry 25% to 30%. Sequenced: PBMCs or a T cell subset sorted from them (not recorded which). The source is an adult woman who had mild COVID-19 (a few samples of this study predate the infection). Cell type and time point are not known.

This chain links TRBV20-1 with TRBJ2-7; the match to TRBD2 covers 11 bases. Germline V gene data show CDR1 as DFQATT and CDR2 as SNEGSKA (reference sequence). The CDR3 extends over 15 amino acids. Germline trimming cut 0 bases from V and 9 bases from J; bases unmatched to any gene: 10. The CDR3 nucleotides read TGCAGTGCTAGAGATACTAGCGGGGGACTACGAGGGCAGTACTTC. Protein product: CSARDTSGGLRGQYF.

This chain connects TRBV3-1 to TRBJ2-1; D unclear. Germline V gene sequence: CDR1 LGHDT, CDR2 YNNKEL (reference sequence). The CDR3 runs to 12 residues. V was shortened by 0 bases and J by 11 bases, with 8 bases between the two germline ends. CDR3 sequence (DNA): TGTGCCAGCAGCCAAGAGCTGGTCAAGCAGTTCTTC. Protein product: CASSQELVKQFF.

The genes are TRBV4-3 and TRBJ2-7; a weak D match, TRBD1 (6 bases). The CDR3 contains 13 residues. Germline-derived CDR1 and CDR2 are LGHNA and YSLEER. V lost 3 bases and J lost 2, with 8 bases in between. The CDR3 nucleotides are TGCGCCAGCAGCCAGGCAGGGGCCTACGAGCAGTACTTC. This gives the protein CASSQAGAYEQYF.

This clonotype has only a few counts. This chain connects TRBV7-8 to TRBJ2-7; D is possibly TRBD1 (5 bases). Trimming stripped 2 bases from V and 3 bases from J, with 8 bases between. CDR1 is SGHVS and CDR2 is FQNEAQ in the germline V gene. The CDR3 is made up of 13 amino acids. The CDR3, as DNA: TGTGCCAGCAGCTTACATACAGGCTACGAGCAGTACTTC. This sequence encodes CASSLHTGYEQYF. The full variable domain, with the rest looked up from reference TRBV7-8 and TRBJ2-7, is GAGVSQSPRYKVAKRGQDVALRCDPISGHVSLFWYQQALGQGPEFLTYFQNEAQLDKSGLPSDRFFAERPEGSVSTLKIQRTQQEDSAVYLCASSLHTGYEQYFGPGTRLTVT.

This clonotype came up a few times. The genes are TRBV25-1 and TRBJ2-1, with a possible D match to TRBD1 (6 bases). Per the germline V gene, CDR1 is MGHDK and CDR2 is SYGVNS. The germline V and J ends were trimmed by 0 bases and 7 bases, with 7 bases remaining between them. This CDR3 contains 13 residues. The CDR3 sequence: CASSEYRGNEQFF. The CDR3 DNA sequence: TGTGCCAGCAGTGAATACAGGGGAAATGAGCAGTTCTTC.

The rearrangement joins TRBV15 to TRBJ1-1, with D perhaps TRBD1 (5 bases). V was cut by 5 bases and J by 8 bases, with 21 bases left in between. The CDR3 contains 15 residues. CDR1 and CDR2 (germline): LNHNV, YYDKDF (reference sequence). CDR3 region: CATSLNQGSGTEAFF. The CDR3 DNA reads TGTGCCACCAGCTTGAATCAGGGTAGTGGTACAGAAGCTTTCTTT.

This clonotype came up once. This chain connects TRBV15 to TRBJ1-4, with 10 bases matching TRBD1. The CDR3 is 15 residues long. The V segment lost 4 bases and the J segment 7 bases; nucleotides outside the gene matches: 6. Germline CDR1 LNHNV, CDR2 YYDKDF (reference sequence). The CDR3 DNA reads TGTGCCACCAGCATCGACAGGGGGCTTAGTGAAAAACTGTTTTTT. Translated, it gives CATSIDRGLSEKLFF. Variable domain in full (rest from reference TRBV15 and TRBJ1-4): DAMVIQNPRYQVTQFGKPVTLSCSQTLNHNVMYWYQQKSSQAPKLLFHYYDKDFNNEADTPDNFQSRRPNTSFCFLDIRSPGLGDTAMYLCATSIDRGLSEKLFFGSGTQLSVL.

The V and J genes are TRBV27 and TRBJ2-2; D may be TRBD2 (5 bases). V dropped 0 bases and J dropped 6 bases, with 11 bases sitting between them. This CDR3 region has 15 residues. CDR1 and CDR2 (germline): MNHEY, SMNVEV (reference sequence). In DNA form, the CDR3 reads TGTGCCAGCAGTTTATCCGGTGGGCGGGCCGGGGAGCTGTTTTTT. Translation: CASSLSGGRAGELFF.

This chain links TRBV7-2 with TRBJ1-2; the D is unclear. CDR1 SGHTA and CDR2 FQGNSA come from the germline V gene. The CDR3 spans 13 residues. Trimming cost V 6 bases and J 3 bases, with 11 bases left between them. The CDR3 loop reads CASRGDGHYGYTF. CDR3 nucleotide sequence: TGTGCCAGCAGGGGCGATGGGCACTATGGCTACACCTTC.

This clonotype was seen a few times. The chain recombines TRBV9 with TRBJ2-1, with 7 bases matching TRBD2. The CDR3 loop spans 14 amino acids. Germline CDR1 and CDR2: SGDLS and YYNGEE. The V and J ends lost 4 bases and 7 bases, in that order; junction bases with no gene match: 8. The CDR3 DNA is TGTGCCAGCAGCCCGAGCAACGGGAGGAATGAGCAGTTCTTC. This codes for CASSPSNGRNEQFF. Together with reference TRBV9 and TRBJ2-1, the CDR3 gives the full variable domain: DSGVTQTPKHLITATGQRVTLRCSPRSGDLSVYWYQQSLDQGLQFLIQYYNGEERAKGNILERFSAQQFPDLHSELNLSSLELGDSALYFCASSPSNGRNEQFFGPGTRLTVL.